The text below deals with one T cell receptor (beta chain). This sample is part of a study of blood T cell repertoires in COVID-19. Overall study context: T cells, B-cell-depleted T cells, or PBMCs provided the cDNA or gDNA that served as material.

Per the original data handling: Amplified reference gene primers provided the basis for estimating nucleated cell counts. Repertoires were generated with immunoSEQ multiplex PCR, while TCRdb's copy carries only in-frame clones and drops some. V, J and clone size are taken as reported in that table, and D and trimming were inferred from the DNA itself. The data show about 150,000 clones, about four fifths seen once. The Seattle patients joined while their infection was active and were tracked longitudinally afterward. The germline V gene encodes CDR1 LGHNA and CDR2 YNFKEQ. The CDR3 length is 16 residues. Trimming at V came to 4 bases and at J to 0 bases, leaving 9 bases not matched to a gene.

This TCR derives from a man aged 25 to 45 with COVID-19, enrolled during active disease. The chain uses TRBV4-2 and TRBJ2-7; 7 bases agree with TRBD2. The sequenced material came from peripheral blood. The CDR3 protein is CASSLGGLAVSYEQYF. For the CDR3, the DNA is TGTGCCAGCAGCCTCGGAGGTCTAGCGGTCTCCTACGAGCAGTACTTC.